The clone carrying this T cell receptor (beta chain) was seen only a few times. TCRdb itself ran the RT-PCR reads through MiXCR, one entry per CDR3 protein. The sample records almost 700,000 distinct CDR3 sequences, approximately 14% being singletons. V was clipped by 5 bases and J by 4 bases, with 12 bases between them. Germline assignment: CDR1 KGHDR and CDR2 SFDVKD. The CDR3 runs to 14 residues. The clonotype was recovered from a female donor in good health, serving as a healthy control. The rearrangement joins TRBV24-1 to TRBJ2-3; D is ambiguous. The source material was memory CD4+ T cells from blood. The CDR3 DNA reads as TGTGCCACCAGTGTCCCCGGGCGTCCAGATACGCAGTATTTT. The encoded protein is CATSVPGRPDTQYF.